The clone carrying this T cell receptor (beta chain) appeared a few times. Its target is unknown. This sample was taken from a study of beta chain features in type 1 diabetes. Every donor had blood drawn once into heparin, approximately 120 mL on average. Sorting produced populations that all topped 95% purity. The study's findings and limits: People with Type 1 diabetes carried modestly yet significantly shorter TCRB CDR3s in all four CD4+ subsets.

The sequenced template was cDNA made from the entire isolated RNA. Assay used: immunoSEQ multiplex PCR; TCRdb lists only in-frame clones, some missing. The sample lists about 360,000 clones, roughly 12% occurring once. The source of this sequence is a man aged 18 to 29 in good health. Sequences were obtained from naive CD4+ T cells from blood.

The CDR3 DNA reads as TGTGCCAGCAGCGTGGTCGGGGGGGCCCAAATACGTAATGAGCAGTTCTTC. Protein sequence: CASSVVGGAQIRNEQFF. The V and J genes are TRBV9 and TRBJ2-1; 8 nucleotides line up with TRBD2. This CDR3 contains 17 residues. Per germline, CDR1 SGDLS and CDR2 YYNGEE. Trimming cost V 2 bases and J 7 bases; bases outside gene matches: 14. The whole variable domain, filled in from reference TRBV9 and TRBJ2-1, reads DSGVTQTPKHLITATGQRVTLRCSPRSGDLSVYWYQQSLDQGLQFLIQYYNGEERAKGNILERFSAQQFPDLHSELNLSSLELGDSALYFCASSVVGGAQIRNEQFFGPGTRLTVL.